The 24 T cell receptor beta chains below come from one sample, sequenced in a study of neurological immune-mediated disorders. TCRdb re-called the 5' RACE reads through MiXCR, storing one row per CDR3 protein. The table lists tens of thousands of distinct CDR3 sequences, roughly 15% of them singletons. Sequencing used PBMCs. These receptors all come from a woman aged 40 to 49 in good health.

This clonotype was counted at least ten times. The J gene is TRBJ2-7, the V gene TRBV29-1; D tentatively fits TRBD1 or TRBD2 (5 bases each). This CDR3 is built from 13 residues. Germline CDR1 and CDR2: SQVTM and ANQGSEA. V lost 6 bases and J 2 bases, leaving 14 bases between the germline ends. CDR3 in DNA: TGCAGCGTCCGGGACGGAGTCACCTACGAGCAGTACTTC. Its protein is CSVRDGVTYEQYF.

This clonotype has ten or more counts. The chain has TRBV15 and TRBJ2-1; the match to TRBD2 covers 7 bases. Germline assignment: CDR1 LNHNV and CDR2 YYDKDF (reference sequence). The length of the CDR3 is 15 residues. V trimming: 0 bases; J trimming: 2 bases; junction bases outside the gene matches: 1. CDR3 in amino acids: CATSRERGAYNEQFF. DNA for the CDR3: TGTGCCACCAGCAGAGAACGGGGGGCCTACAATGAGCAGTTCTTC.

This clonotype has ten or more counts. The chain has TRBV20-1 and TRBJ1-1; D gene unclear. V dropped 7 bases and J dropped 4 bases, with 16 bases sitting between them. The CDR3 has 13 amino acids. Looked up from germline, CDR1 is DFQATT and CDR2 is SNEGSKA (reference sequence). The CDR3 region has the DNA TGCAGTGTCCCACCCCCTCCAGGCACTGAAGCTTTCTTT. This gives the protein CSVPPPPGTEAFF.

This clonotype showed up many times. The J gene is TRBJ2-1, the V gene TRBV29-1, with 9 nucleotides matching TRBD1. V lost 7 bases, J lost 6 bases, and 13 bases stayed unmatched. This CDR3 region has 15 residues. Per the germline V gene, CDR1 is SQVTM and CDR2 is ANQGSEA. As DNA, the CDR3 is TGCAGCGCCAACAGGGGGACAGGGTCACGCAATGAGCAGTTCTTC. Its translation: CSANRGTGSRNEQFF.

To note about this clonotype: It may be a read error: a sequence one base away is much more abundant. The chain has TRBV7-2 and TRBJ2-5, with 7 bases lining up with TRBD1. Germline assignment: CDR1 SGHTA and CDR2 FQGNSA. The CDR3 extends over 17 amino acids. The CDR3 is CANSRPGTAKQGETQYF. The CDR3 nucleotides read TGTGCCAACAGCCGCCCCGGAACCGCGAAACAGGGGGAGACCCAGTACTTC.

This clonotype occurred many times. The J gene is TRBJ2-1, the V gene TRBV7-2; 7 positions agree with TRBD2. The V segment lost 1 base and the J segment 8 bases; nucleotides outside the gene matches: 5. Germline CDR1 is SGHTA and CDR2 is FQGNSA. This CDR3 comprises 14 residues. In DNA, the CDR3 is TGTGCCAGCAGCTTAGGGGGGGGACGCGATGAGCAGTTCTTC. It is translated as CASSLGGGRDEQFF.

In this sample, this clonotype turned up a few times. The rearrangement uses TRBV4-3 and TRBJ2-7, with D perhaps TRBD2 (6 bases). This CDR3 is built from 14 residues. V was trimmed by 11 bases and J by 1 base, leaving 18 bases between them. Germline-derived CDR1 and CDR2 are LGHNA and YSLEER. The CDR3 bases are TGCGCCCGTGCCTTAGCGGATCCTTCCTACGAGCAGTACGTC. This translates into CARALADPSYEQYV.

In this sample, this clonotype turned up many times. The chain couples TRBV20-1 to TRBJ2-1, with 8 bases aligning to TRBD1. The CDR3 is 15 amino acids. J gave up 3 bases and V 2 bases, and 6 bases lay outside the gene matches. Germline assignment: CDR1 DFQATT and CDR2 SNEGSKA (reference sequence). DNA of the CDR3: TGCAGTGCTAGAAAAACAGGGGGTGGCTACAATGAGCAGTTCTTC. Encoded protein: CSARKTGGGYNEQFF.

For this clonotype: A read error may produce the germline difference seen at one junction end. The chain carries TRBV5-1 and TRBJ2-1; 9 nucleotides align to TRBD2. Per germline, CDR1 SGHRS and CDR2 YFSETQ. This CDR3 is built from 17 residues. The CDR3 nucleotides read TGCGCCAACAGCCCAGAGAAGGGACTAGCTGGATACAATGAGCAGTTCTTC. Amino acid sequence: CANSPEKGLAGYNEQFF.

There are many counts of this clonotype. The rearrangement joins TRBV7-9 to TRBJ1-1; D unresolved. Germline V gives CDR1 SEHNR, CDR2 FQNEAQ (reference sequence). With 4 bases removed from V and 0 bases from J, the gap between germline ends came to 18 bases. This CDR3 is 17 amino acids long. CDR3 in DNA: TGTGCCAGCAGCTCCTCGGACGGAGATTCCCTGAACACTGAAGCTTTCTTT. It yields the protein CASSSSDGDSLNTEAFF.

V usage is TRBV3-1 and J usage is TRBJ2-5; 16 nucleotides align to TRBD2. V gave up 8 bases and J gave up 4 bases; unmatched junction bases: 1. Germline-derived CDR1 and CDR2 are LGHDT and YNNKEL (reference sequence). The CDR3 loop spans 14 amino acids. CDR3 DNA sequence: TGTGCCAGCGGGACTAGCGGGGGGGGAGAGACCCAGTACTTC. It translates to CASGTSGGGETQYF.

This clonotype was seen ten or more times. CDR3 protein: CSARSGVSTDTQYF. Here the CDR3 DNA reads TGCAGTGCTAGGAGCGGGGTGAGCACAGATACGCAGTATTTT. The chain recombines TRBV20-1 with TRBJ2-3; 7 bases agree with TRBD2. Germline values: CDR1 DFQATT, CDR2 SNEGSKA (reference sequence). The V segment lost 3 bases and the J segment 0 bases; nucleotides outside the gene matches: 3. This CDR3 region has 14 residues.

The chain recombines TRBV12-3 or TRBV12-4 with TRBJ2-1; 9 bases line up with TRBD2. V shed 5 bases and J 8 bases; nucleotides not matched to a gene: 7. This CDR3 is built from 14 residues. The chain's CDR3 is CASSPRGGRDEQFF. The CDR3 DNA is TGTGCCAGCAGTCCGCGGGGGGGCCGGGATGAGCAGTTCTTC.

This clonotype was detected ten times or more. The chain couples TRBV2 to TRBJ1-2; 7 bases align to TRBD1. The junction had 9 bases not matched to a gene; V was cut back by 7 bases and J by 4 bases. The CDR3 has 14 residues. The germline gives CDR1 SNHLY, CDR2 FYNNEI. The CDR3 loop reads CASTYDRVGYGYTF. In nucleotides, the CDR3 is TGTGCCAGCACCTACGACAGGGTCGGCTATGGCTACACCTTC.

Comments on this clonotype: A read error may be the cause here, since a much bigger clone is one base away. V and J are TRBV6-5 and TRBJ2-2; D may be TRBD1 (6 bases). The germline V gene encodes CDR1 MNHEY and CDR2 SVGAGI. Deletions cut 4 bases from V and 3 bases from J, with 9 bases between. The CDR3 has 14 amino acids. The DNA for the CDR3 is TGTGCCAGCAGTTGGACAGACTACACCGGGGAGCTGTTTTTT. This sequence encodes CASSWTDYTGELFF.

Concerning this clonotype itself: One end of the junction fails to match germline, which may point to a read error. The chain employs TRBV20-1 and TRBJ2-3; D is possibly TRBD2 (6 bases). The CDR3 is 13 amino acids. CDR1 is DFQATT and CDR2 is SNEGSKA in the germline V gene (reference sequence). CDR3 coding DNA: TGCAGGGTTGGGCGGGGCCTCGAAGATACACAGTATTTT. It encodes CRVGRGLEDTQYF.

DNA for the CDR3: TGCAGCTTCCGAGGGGGAAACACCATATATTTT. Translating it yields CSFRGGNTIYF. The gene calls are TRBV29-1 and TRBJ1-3; D not resolved. This CDR3 spans 11 amino acids. Germline V gene sequence: CDR1 SQVTM, CDR2 ANQGSEA. With 8 bases removed from V and 4 bases from J, the gap between germline ends came to 9 bases. Full variable domain (remainder filled in from reference TRBV29-1 and TRBJ1-3): SAVISQKPSRDICQRGTSLTIQCQVDSQVTMMFWYRQQPGQSLTLIATANQGSEATYESGFVIDKFPISRPNLTFSTLTVSNMSPEDSSIYLCSFRGGNTIYFGEGSWLTVV.

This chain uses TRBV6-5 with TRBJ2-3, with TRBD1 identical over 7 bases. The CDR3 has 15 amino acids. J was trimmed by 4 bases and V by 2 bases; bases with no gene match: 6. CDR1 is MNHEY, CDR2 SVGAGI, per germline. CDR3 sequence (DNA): TGTGCCAGCAGTTACGGTCAGGGGGTCGCAGATACGCAGTATTTT. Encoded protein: CASSYGQGVADTQYF.

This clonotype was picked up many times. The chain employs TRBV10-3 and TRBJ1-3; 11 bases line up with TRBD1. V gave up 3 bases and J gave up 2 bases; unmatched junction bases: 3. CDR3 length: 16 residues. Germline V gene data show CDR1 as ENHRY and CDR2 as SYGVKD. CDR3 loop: CAISDRDRGTGNTIYF. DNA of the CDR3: TGTGCCATCAGTGATCGGGACAGGGGGACTGGAAACACCATATATTTT.

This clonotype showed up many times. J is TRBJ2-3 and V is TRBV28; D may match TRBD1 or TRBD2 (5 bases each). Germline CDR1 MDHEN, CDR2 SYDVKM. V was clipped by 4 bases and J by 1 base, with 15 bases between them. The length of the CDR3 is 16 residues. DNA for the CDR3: TGTGCCAGCAGTTCGCTCCGGGACCCCCGCACAGATACGCAGTATTTT. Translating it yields CASSSLRDPRTDTQYF.

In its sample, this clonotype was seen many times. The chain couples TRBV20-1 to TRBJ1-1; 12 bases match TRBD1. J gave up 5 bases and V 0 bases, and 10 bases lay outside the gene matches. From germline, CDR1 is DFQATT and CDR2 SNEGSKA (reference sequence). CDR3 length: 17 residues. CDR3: CSAREVGTGGRGTEAFF. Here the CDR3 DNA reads TGCAGTGCTAGAGAGGTCGGGACAGGGGGCCGGGGGACTGAAGCTTTCTTT.

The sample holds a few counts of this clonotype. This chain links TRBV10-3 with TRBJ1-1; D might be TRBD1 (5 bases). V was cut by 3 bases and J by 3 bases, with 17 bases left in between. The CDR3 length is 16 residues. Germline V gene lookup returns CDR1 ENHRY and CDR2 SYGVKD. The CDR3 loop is CAISEGPIRGDTEAFF. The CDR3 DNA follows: TGTGCCATCAGTGAAGGACCCATCCGGGGGGACACTGAAGCTTTCTTT.

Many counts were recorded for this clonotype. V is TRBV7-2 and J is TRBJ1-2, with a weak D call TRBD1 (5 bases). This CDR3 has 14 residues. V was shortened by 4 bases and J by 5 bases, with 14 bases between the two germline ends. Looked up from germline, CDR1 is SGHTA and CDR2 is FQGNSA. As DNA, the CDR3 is TGTGCCAGCAGCTCCACGGGACGGAGTTATGGCTACACCTTC. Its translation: CASSSTGRSYGYTF.

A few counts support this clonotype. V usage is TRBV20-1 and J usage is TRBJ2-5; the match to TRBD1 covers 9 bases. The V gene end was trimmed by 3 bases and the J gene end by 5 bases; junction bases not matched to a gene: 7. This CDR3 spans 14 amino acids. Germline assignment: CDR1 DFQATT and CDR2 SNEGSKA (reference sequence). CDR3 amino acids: CSASPGQGPETQYF. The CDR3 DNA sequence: TGCAGTGCTAGCCCCGGACAGGGGCCGGAGACCCAGTACTTC.